The 32 T cell receptor beta chains below were found in one sample sequenced in a study of T cell responses to AZD1222 COVID-19 vaccine. Sequencing used immunoSEQ multiplex PCR; TCRdb keeps in-frame clones, though not all of them. The data show some 150,000 clones, with 88% seen just once and 4% to 4.5% held by the top ten. Sequenced material: peripheral blood, taken 28 days after the second AZD1222 dose. The source of these receptors is an adult who received the AZD1222 COVID-19 vaccine.

The CDR3 DNA follows: TGTGCCAGCAGTTTAGAACAGGAAGGCACTGAAGCTTTCTTT. Its translation: CASSLEQEGTEAFF. The genes are TRBV6-4 and TRBJ1-1; tentative D call: TRBD1 (5 bases). Germline V gives CDR1 MRHNA, CDR2 SNTAGT. The CDR3 spans 14 residues. Trimming removed 5 bases from V and 4 bases from J, with 14 bases in between.

This sequence joins TRBV6-2 or TRBV6-3 and TRBJ1-1; a weak D match, TRBD1 (5 bases). This CDR3 region has 14 residues. The V end lost 6 bases, the J end lost 0 bases, and 11 bases lay between the germline ends. CDR1 and CDR2 from the germline V gene are MNHEY and SVGEGT. CDR3 coding DNA: TGTGCCAGCAGCAAAGGGGACTTGAACACTGAAGCTTTCTTT. Protein sequence: CASSKGDLNTEAFF.

The CDR3 DNA is TGCGCCAGCAGTGATGGAATATTGACTGAAGCTTTCTTT. This codes for CASSDGILTEAFF. The chain combines TRBV10-2 with TRBJ1-1; D is unclear. The CDR3 spans 13 residues. Germline lookup yields CDR1 WSHSY and CDR2 SAAADI. V was clipped by 3 bases and J by 5 bases, with 10 bases between them.

This clone came up once. The chain couples TRBV27 to TRBJ1-2, with TRBD1 matching over 7 bases. Germline V gives CDR1 MNHEY, CDR2 SMNVEV (reference sequence). The J segment lost 9 bases and the V segment lost 7 bases, leaving 20 bases of the junction unmatched. The CDR3 length is 16 residues. This CDR3 is CASNPKGNQGVPRYTF. As DNA, the CDR3 is TGTGCCAGCAACCCGAAGGGGAACCAGGGGGTACCCCGCTACACCTTC.

This chain uses TRBV6-4 with TRBJ1-1; D remains unclear. Trimming shortened V by 2 bases and J by 8 bases, and 12 bases separated the two germline ends. CDR3 size: 13 residues. Germline values: CDR1 MRHNA, CDR2 SNTAGT. CDR3 loop: CASSDRYRGEAFF. CDR3 coding DNA: TGTGCCAGCAGTGACCGGTACCGCGGGGAAGCTTTCTTT.

The V gene is TRBV19, the J gene TRBJ2-7; D gene uncertain. Germline V CDR1 and CDR2: LNHDA, SQIVND (reference sequence). V was pared by 6 bases and J by 8 bases, with 11 bases between. CDR3 length: 11 residues. CDR3 loop: CASRSGPKQYF. The CDR3 nucleotides read TGTGCCAGTAGGAGTGGGCCGAAGCAGTACTTC.

For this clone: One end of the junction varies from germline; a read error may be responsible. This chain connects TRBV29-1 to TRBJ2-5; D is possibly TRBD1 (6 bases). Germline CDR1 is SQVTM and CDR2 is ANQGSEA. The CDR3 totals 14 residues. The CDR3 DNA is TGCAGCGTGGCCACGGAGTCATCCGGGACATTACTAAACTTC. Its protein product is CSVATESSGTLLNF.

V and J are TRBV18 and TRBJ1-2; no clear D gene. With 6 bases removed from V and 3 bases from J, the gap between germline ends came to 11 bases. This CDR3 is built from 13 residues. The germline V gene encodes CDR1 KGHSH and CDR2 LQKENI. The CDR3 DNA follows: TGTGCCAGCTCCCAAGACCGGGACTATGGCTACACCTTC. Translated, it gives CASSQDRDYGYTF.

As to this clone: One end of the junction fails to match germline, which may point to a read error. The chain recombines TRBV6-1 with TRBJ1-3; no firm D call. Germline CDR1 reads MNHNS; CDR2 reads SASEGT. The CDR3 is made up of 15 amino acids. Here the CDR3 reads CASIEFPSSGNTIYF. Written as DNA, the CDR3 is TGTGCCAGCATTGAATTCCCCAGCTCTGGAAACACCATATATTTT.

The chain recombines TRBV18 with TRBJ2-7; weak D call: TRBD2 (5 bases). V gave up 3 bases and J gave up 7 bases, with 13 bases separating them. The CDR3 has 13 residues. Looked up from germline, CDR1 is KGHSH and CDR2 is LQKENI. The CDR3 loop is CASSPTGPGEQYF. CDR3 nucleotides: TGTGCCAGCTCACCTACTGGTCCGGGGGAGCAGTACTTC.

This chain connects TRBV10-3 to TRBJ1-1; a weak D match, TRBD1 (6 bases). Trimming shortened V by 4 bases and J by 5 bases, and 8 bases separated the two germline ends. CDR3 length: 12 amino acids. The germline V gene has CDR1 ENHRY and CDR2 SYGVKD. CDR3 region: CAISADSTEAFF. CDR3 DNA sequence: TGTGCCATCAGTGCGGACAGTACTGAAGCTTTCTTT.

This sequence joins TRBV10-3 and TRBJ1-2; D gene uncertain. The V end lost 5 bases, the J end lost 2 bases, and 12 bases lay between the germline ends. This CDR3 has 14 amino acids. CDR1 is ENHRY, CDR2 SYGVKD, per germline. CDR3: CAISSRPNNYGYTF. CDR3 coding DNA: TGTGCCATCAGTAGTAGACCGAACAACTATGGCTACACCTTC.

The V gene is TRBV19, the J gene TRBJ1-2; D is possibly TRBD1 (5 bases). The germline V gene encodes CDR1 LNHDA and CDR2 SQIVND (reference sequence). Trimming took off 4 bases at V and 7 bases at J, with 22 bases between the two ends. This CDR3 contains 16 residues. CDR3 coding DNA: TGTGCCAGTAGTACAGCGAGGCCCGGGACCCCCCGTGGCTACACCTTC. It is translated as CASSTARPGTPRGYTF.

The chain is built from TRBV19 and TRBJ1-1; the D is unclear. The CDR3 runs 12 residues. Trimming removed 6 bases at V and 1 base at J, with 6 bases between. The germline gives CDR1 LNHDA, CDR2 SQIVND (reference sequence). The CDR3 loop is CASSHPNTEAFF. In nucleotides, the CDR3 is TGTGCCAGTAGCCACCCGAACACTGAAGCTTTCTTT.

The rearrangement joins TRBV9 to TRBJ2-5; a possible D gene is TRBD1 (5 bases). The CDR3 is made up of 15 amino acids. V was pared by 5 bases and J by 1 base, with 15 bases between. Looked up from germline, CDR1 is SGDLS and CDR2 is YYNGEE. CDR3 DNA sequence: TGTGCCAGCAGTTTACGGGCAGGGCCCCAAGAGACCCAGTACTTC. Protein product: CASSLRAGPQETQYF.

This clone was detected only once. The chain combines TRBV10-2 with TRBJ1-5; no definite D call. Germline loops: CDR1 WSHSY, CDR2 SAAADI. V shed 3 bases and J shed 2 bases, with 14 bases lying between them. This CDR3 is 16 amino acids long. CDR3 in amino acids: CASSDIIGSGNQPQHF. CDR3 nucleotide sequence: TGCGCCAGCAGTGATATCATAGGGTCGGGCAATCAGCCCCAGCATTTT.

This chain uses TRBV19 with TRBJ1-4; the D gene is possibly TRBD1 (6 bases). CDR3 length equals 14 residues. Germline loops: CDR1 LNHDA, CDR2 SQIVND (reference sequence). The ends were cut back, 2 bases at V and 5 bases at J, with 9 bases in the middle. The CDR3 loop reads CASSIQGRNEKLFF. The DNA of the CDR3 is TGTGCCAGTAGTATACAGGGGCGAAATGAAAAACTGTTTTTT.

This clone was seen a few times. The V and J genes are TRBV14 and TRBJ2-1; the D gene could be TRBD1 or TRBD2 (6 bases each). V gave up 0 bases and J gave up 2 bases, with 11 bases separating them. Looked up from germline, CDR1 is SGHDN and CDR2 is FVKESK. The CDR3 is made up of 16 amino acids. The DNA for the CDR3 is TGTGCCAGCAGCCAAGAACGGGGGCTCGCCTACAATGAGCAGTTCTTC. It is translated as CASSQERGLAYNEQFF.

About this clone: One end of the junction varies from germline; a read error may be responsible. This chain links TRBV19 with TRBJ1-2, with a possible D match to TRBD1 (6 bases). Germline V CDR1 and CDR2: LNHDA, SQIVND (reference sequence). This CDR3 spans 15 amino acids. The CDR3 here is CASSRPAVPLTGLGF. CDR3 bases: TGTGCCAGTAGTCGGCCTGCAGTGCCTTTGACAGGCCTAGGCTTC.

The chain recombines TRBV11-3 with TRBJ2-6; D is ambiguous. This CDR3 is built from 15 residues. Looked up from germline, CDR1 is SGHNT and CDR2 is YENEEA. The V end lost 4 bases, the J end lost 3 bases, and 10 bases lay between the germline ends. CDR3: CASSSTGLGANVLTF. DNA of the CDR3: TGTGCCAGCAGCTCCACGGGCCTTGGGGCCAACGTCCTGACTTTC.

V usage is TRBV30 and J usage is TRBJ2-7; D is ambiguous. Germline lookup yields CDR1 GTSNPN and CDR2 SVGIG (reference sequence). The CDR3 has 12 amino acids. The V end was cut by 6 bases, the J end by 4 bases, with 13 bases between. The CDR3 sequence is CACCPAEYEQYF. The CDR3 region has the DNA TGTGCCTGTTGCCCCGCGGAGTACGAGCAGTACTTC.

This chain connects TRBV12-3 or TRBV12-4 to TRBJ1-2; D uncertain. The CDR3 is 11 amino acids. V lost 6 bases and J 7 bases, leaving 9 bases between the germline ends. The CDR3 DNA reads TGTGCCAGCAGCTACGGGGTTGGCTACACCTTC. Its translation is CASSYGVGYTF.

V usage is TRBV5-1 and J usage is TRBJ1-2, with 9 bases matching TRBD1. Unmatched junction bases numbered 25, after V lost 4 bases and J lost 3 bases. Germline values: CDR1 SGHRS, CDR2 YFSETQ. This CDR3 comprises 21 residues. The CDR3 here is CASSASTLPPPVGQGYYGYTF. Here the CDR3 DNA reads TGCGCCAGCAGCGCCTCTACATTGCCTCCCCCCGTCGGACAGGGGTACTATGGCTACACCTTC.

The J gene is TRBJ2-3, the V gene TRBV10-1; 7 nucleotides line up with TRBD2. V lost 0 bases, J lost 10 bases, and 13 bases stayed unmatched. The germline V gene encodes CDR1 WNHNN and CDR2 SYGVQD (reference sequence). The CDR3 covers 16 residues. The CDR3 spells CASSESTTLRAGAQYF. The CDR3 DNA reads TGCGCCAGCAGTGAGTCGACGACCCTCCGGGCGGGGGCGCAGTATTTT.

This rearrangement joins TRBV5-4 to TRBJ2-3; TRBD2 is a possible D gene (6 bases). The germline V and J ends were trimmed by 0 bases and 4 bases, with 12 bases remaining between them. From germline, CDR1 is SGHNT and CDR2 YYREEE (reference sequence). This CDR3 is 15 amino acids long. The CDR3 spells CASSLGRGSADTQYF. CDR3 in DNA: TGTGCCAGCAGCTTGGGGCGGGGTAGTGCAGATACGCAGTATTTT.

The V gene is TRBV7-8, the J gene TRBJ1-3; D is uncertain. The germline V gene has CDR1 SGHVS and CDR2 FQNEAQ. Trimming pared 5 bases from V and 0 bases from J, leaving 17 bases between. The CDR3 runs to 17 residues. CDR3 in amino acids: CASSHQTLGNSGNTIYF. DNA of the CDR3: TGTGCCAGCAGCCACCAGACACTGGGAAACTCTGGAAACACCATATATTTT.

The chain combines TRBV5-1 with TRBJ2-5, with D possibly being TRBD2 (7 bases). Trimming left V 4 bases short and J 2 bases short, with 15 bases between. CDR1 is SGHRS and CDR2 is YFSETQ in the germline V gene. The CDR3 spans 15 residues. CDR3 sequence (DNA): TGCGCCAGCAGCCCGAGGGGGGGTACACAAGAGACCCAGTACTTC. Amino acid sequence: CASSPRGGTQETQYF.

This chain links TRBV4-1 with TRBJ1-1; 7 nucleotides align to TRBD1. V was clipped by 0 bases and J by 5 bases; unmatched bases: 9. The germline V gene encodes CDR1 MGHRA and CDR2 YSYEKL. The CDR3 has 16 residues. In DNA form, the CDR3 reads TGCGCCAGCAGCCAAGACCCACGAGGGGGCTGGACTGAAGCTTTCTTT. As protein: CASSQDPRGGWTEAFF.

V gene TRBV18 combines with J gene TRBJ1-4; perhaps TRBD1 as D (5 bases). The germline V and J ends were trimmed by 3 bases and 7 bases, with 15 bases remaining between them. Germline V gene lookup returns CDR1 KGHSH and CDR2 LQKENI. The CDR3 consists of 15 residues. CDR3 region: CASSPNLPQGEKLFF. As DNA, the CDR3 is TGTGCCAGCTCACCGAACCTACCCCAGGGTGAAAAACTGTTTTTT.

The DNA of the CDR3 is TGTGCCAGCAGCAGCCCACTAGCTAGCACAGATACGCAGTATTTT. Translating it yields CASSSPLASTDTQYF. The chain has TRBV11-2 and TRBJ2-3; possible D gene TRBD2, 6 bases. CDR1 is SGHAT and CDR2 is FQNNGV in the germline V gene. Between the trimmed V and J ends, which lost 5 bases and 0 bases, there was a span of 12 bases. CDR3 length: 15 residues.

The chain carries TRBV7-2 and TRBJ1-1, with D perhaps TRBD1 (6 bases). The CDR3 sequence is 17 residues long. Trimming stripped 0 bases from V and 1 base from J, with 15 bases between. Germline values: CDR1 SGHTA, CDR2 FQGNSA. CDR3 sequence (DNA): TGTGCCAGCAGCTTAGCCCGGAGTGGGGACAAGAACACTGAAGCTTTCTTT. It specifies CASSLARSGDKNTEAFF.

This rearrangement joins TRBV11-2 to TRBJ1-6; no definite D call. CDR1 SGHAT and CDR2 FQNNGV come from the germline V gene. The CDR3 is 13 amino acids. V lost 1 base, J lost 11 bases, and 9 bases lay in between. The CDR3 spells CASSLAAEAPLHF. CDR3 bases: TGTGCCAGCAGCTTAGCCGCCGAGGCACCCCTCCACTTT.